These T cell receptor beta chains were read from a single sample in a study of T cell changes during pregnancy in multiple sclerosis. Assay used: immunoSEQ multiplex PCR; TCRdb lists only in-frame clones, some missing. In the table there are 50,000 to 80,000 clones, roughly 90% of which are singletons. The sequences come from CD8+ T cells from peripheral blood mononuclear cells, collected before pregnancy. All receptors derive from a female donor with multiple sclerosis, enrolled in a pregnancy study. Both conserved end residues are part of each CDR3. Each record gives: D gene, clone size, J gene, V gene, CDR3 DNA, CDR3 protein. A D gene is named only where the DNA matches it firmly. Some rows mark clone size as missing; the rest say once, few, many or name a class of expanded clone.

D gene: TRBD2; clone size: -; J gene: TRBJ2-7; V gene: TRBV19; CDR3 DNA: TGTGCCAGTAGTATAGGCGCCGCGGGGGGGTTCTACGAGCAGTACTTC; CDR3 protein: CASSIGAAGGFYEQYF
D gene: TRBD1; clone size: once; J gene: TRBJ2-3; V gene: TRBV29-1; CDR3 DNA: TGCAGCGTTGTGGACAGGGTGGCAGATACGCAGTATTTT; CDR3 protein: CSVVDRVADTQYF
D gene: TRBD2; clone size: -; J gene: TRBJ2-3; V gene: TRBV13; CDR3 DNA: TGTGCCAGCAGCTCACGGACTAGCGGGGGTAACACAGATACGCAGTATTTT; CDR3 protein: CASSSRTSGGNTDTQYF
D gene: -; clone size: -; J gene: TRBJ1-1; V gene: TRBV10-2; CDR3 DNA: TGCGCCAGCAGTCTCGTTGACCTAGGGAGGACGATGGGTGAAGCTTTCTTT; CDR3 protein: CASSLVDLGRTMGEAFF
D gene: TRBD2; clone size: many; J gene: TRBJ2-1; V gene: TRBV5-1; CDR3 DNA: TGCGCCAGCAGCTTGGAGGCGGGGGGGCCCTACAATGAGCAGTTCTTC; CDR3 protein: CASSLEAGGPYNEQFF
D gene: -; clone size: -; J gene: TRBJ2-7; V gene: TRBV1; CDR3 DNA: TGCACCAGCAGCCAAGATCAGGCGGGACCTCCCGAGCAGTACTTC; CDR3 protein: CTSSQDQAGPPEQYF
D gene: TRBD1; clone size: -; J gene: TRBJ1-2; V gene: TRBV2; CDR3 DNA: TGTGCCAGCAGTGCCGACAGGGTGTCCTATGGCTACACCTTC; CDR3 protein: CASSADRVSYGYTF
D gene: -; clone size: once; J gene: TRBJ2-6; V gene: TRBV15; CDR3 DNA: TGTGCCACCAGCAGGGCCAGCTCTGGGGCCAACGTCCTGACTTTC; CDR3 protein: CATSRASSGANVLTF
D gene: -; clone size: -; J gene: TRBJ1-1; V gene: TRBV5-5; CDR3 DNA: TGTGCCAGCACAGGGTTGAACACTGAAGCTTTCTTT; CDR3 protein: CASTGLNTEAFF
D gene: TRBD1; clone size: -; J gene: TRBJ2-2; V gene: TRBV2; CDR3 DNA: TGTGCCGCCATCGGGACAGGGTACACCGGGGAGCTGTTTTTT; CDR3 protein: CAAIGTGYTGELFF
D gene: -; clone size: once; J gene: TRBJ2-4; V gene: TRBV13; CDR3 DNA: TGTGCCAGCAGCAGTAGGACAGAACTAGCCAAAAACATTCAGTACTTC; CDR3 protein: CASSSRTELAKNIQYF
D gene: TRBD1; clone size: -; J gene: TRBJ1-5; V gene: TRBV4-1; CDR3 DNA: TGCGCCAGCAGCCTCGGAGACAGGGCTCCCCAGCATTTT; CDR3 protein: CASSLGDRAPQHF
D gene: TRBD1; clone size: -; J gene: TRBJ1-2; V gene: TRBV6-5; CDR3 DNA: TGTGCCAGCAGTTACACAGGGGCGGGCGGCTACACCTTC; CDR3 protein: CASSYTGAGGYTF
D gene: -; clone size: -; J gene: TRBJ2-3; V gene: TRBV30; CDR3 DNA: TGTGCCTGGAGTGCGGCAGATACGCAGTATTTT; CDR3 protein: CAWSAADTQYF
D gene: -; clone size: -; J gene: TRBJ2-1; V gene: TRBV5-4; CDR3 DNA: TGTGCCAGCAGCACGGACTCAGACAATGAGCAGTTCTTC; CDR3 protein: CASSTDSDNEQFF
D gene: -; clone size: once; J gene: TRBJ2-1; V gene: TRBV20-1; CDR3 DNA: TGCAGTGCTTTAGCGTACAATGAGCAGTTCTTC; CDR3 protein: CSALAYNEQFF
D gene: -; clone size: -; J gene: TRBJ2-7; V gene: TRBV28; CDR3 DNA: TGTGCCAGCAGTTTTAGCCAGGGGCACGAGCAGTACTTC; CDR3 protein: CASSFSQGHEQYF
D gene: -; clone size: few; J gene: TRBJ2-2; V gene: TRBV2; CDR3 DNA: TGTGCCAGCACCCCGGCCGGGGAGCTGTTTTTT; CDR3 protein: CASTPAGELFF
D gene: TRBD1; clone size: -; J gene: TRBJ2-5; V gene: TRBV6-1; CDR3 DNA: TGTGCCAGCAGTGAAGGACCCCCCCGGACAGGGAGAATGGAGACCCAGTACTTC; CDR3 protein: CASSEGPPRTGRMETQYF
D gene: TRBD2; clone size: -; J gene: TRBJ2-5; V gene: TRBV5-6; CDR3 DNA: TGTGCCAGCAGTGGGACTAGCAGGGAGACCCAGTACTTC; CDR3 protein: CASSGTSRETQYF
D gene: -; clone size: -; J gene: TRBJ1-2; V gene: TRBV11-2; CDR3 DNA: TGTGCCAGCAGCTCCTCGGGAGGCAGCTATGGCTACACCTTC; CDR3 protein: CASSSSGGSYGYTF
D gene: TRBD1; clone size: few; J gene: TRBJ1-6; V gene: TRBV11-2; CDR3 DNA: TGTGCCAGCAGCCGGGACAGGTCCTTCTATAATTCACCCCTCCACTTT; CDR3 protein: CASSRDRSFYNSPLHF
D gene: -; clone size: -; J gene: TRBJ2-5; V gene: TRBV6-6; CDR3 DNA: TGTGCCAGCAGAACGGGGCAAGAGACCCAGTACTTC; CDR3 protein: CASRTGQETQYF
D gene: -; clone size: -; J gene: TRBJ1-1; V gene: TRBV5-8; CDR3 DNA: TGTGCCAGCAGCTTGGCCCTCACTGAAGCTTTCTTT; CDR3 protein: CASSLALTEAFF
D gene: TRBD1; clone size: -; J gene: TRBJ2-7; V gene: TRBV5-6; CDR3 DNA: TGTGCCAGCAGCTTGGGGGACAGGGCCTACGAGCAGTACTTC; CDR3 protein: CASSLGDRAYEQYF
D gene: -; clone size: -; J gene: TRBJ2-7; V gene: TRBV6-5; CDR3 DNA: TGTGCCAGCAGTTACGGACAGAACCGCTACGAGCAGTACTTC; CDR3 protein: CASSYGQNRYEQYF
D gene: TRBD1; clone size: -; J gene: TRBJ1-1; V gene: TRBV19; CDR3 DNA: TGTGCCAGTAGTATAGTTCCGGGACAGGGATGGACTGAAGCTTTCTTT; CDR3 protein: CASSIVPGQGWTEAFF
D gene: TRBD1; clone size: -; J gene: TRBJ2-1; V gene: TRBV4-1; CDR3 DNA: TGCGCCAGCAGCCAACCCCAGACAGGGGACTACAATGAGCAGTTCTTC; CDR3 protein: CASSQPQTGDYNEQFF
D gene: -; clone size: -; J gene: TRBJ1-4; V gene: TRBV10-3; CDR3 DNA: TGTGCCATCAGTGAGGGTATGGGGCTTGAAAAACTGTTTTTT; CDR3 protein: CAISEGMGLEKLFF
D gene: -; clone size: -; J gene: TRBJ2-2; V gene: TRBV7-6; CDR3 DNA: TGTGCCAGCAGCCGGGGGGCCAACACCGGGGAGCTGTTTTTT; CDR3 protein: CASSRGANTGELFF
D gene: -; clone size: -; J gene: TRBJ2-5; V gene: TRBV5-6; CDR3 DNA: TGTGCCAGCAGCTCCGGACTAACCCAGTACTTC; CDR3 protein: CASSSGLTQYF
D gene: -; clone size: -; J gene: TRBJ1-1; V gene: TRBV13; CDR3 DNA: TGTGCCAGCAGCTTACCCGGAGAGAACACTGAAGCTTTCTTT; CDR3 protein: CASSLPGENTEAFF
D gene: TRBD2; clone size: -; J gene: TRBJ2-1; V gene: TRBV9; CDR3 DNA: TGTGCCAGCAGCGTAGCCTTTTTTGGGGGGGGGAACAATGAGCAGTTCTTC; CDR3 protein: CASSVAFFGGGNNEQFF
D gene: TRBD1; clone size: -; J gene: TRBJ2-7; V gene: TRBV7-9; CDR3 DNA: TGTGCCAGCAGCGGGAATACAGGGGGCTACGAGCAGTACTTC; CDR3 protein: CASSGNTGGYEQYF
D gene: -; clone size: -; J gene: TRBJ2-7; V gene: TRBV13; CDR3 DNA: TGTGCCAGCAGCTTAGTTAGCGACGAGCAGTACTTC; CDR3 protein: CASSLVSDEQYF
D gene: -; clone size: -; J gene: TRBJ2-5; V gene: TRBV14; CDR3 DNA: TGTGCCAGCAGCCAACGATACGGGGAGACCCAGTACTTC; CDR3 protein: CASSQRYGETQYF
D gene: -; clone size: -; J gene: TRBJ2-2; V gene: TRBV2; CDR3 DNA: TGTGCCAGCTTGAAGGAGGCCGGGGAGCTGTTTTTT; CDR3 protein: CASLKEAGELFF
D gene: TRBD2; clone size: -; J gene: TRBJ2-1; V gene: TRBV13; CDR3 DNA: TGTGCCAGCAGACCTACTAGCGGGGGGGCTTTGGATGAGCAGTTCTTC; CDR3 protein: CASRPTSGGALDEQFF
D gene: -; clone size: many; J gene: TRBJ2-7; V gene: TRBV13; CDR3 DNA: TGTGCCAGCAGCACGGGACTCCATTTGGACGAGCAGTACTTC; CDR3 protein: CASSTGLHLDEQYF
D gene: -; clone size: -; J gene: TRBJ1-1; V gene: TRBV6-6; CDR3 DNA: TGTGCCAGCAGCCCCGGACAGATTGAAGCTTTCTTT; CDR3 protein: CASSPGQIEAFF
D gene: TRBD1; clone size: -; J gene: TRBJ2-6; V gene: TRBV2; CDR3 DNA: TGTGCCAGCGTTAGGACAGGGACTGCTGGGGCCAACGTCCTGACTTTC; CDR3 protein: CASVRTGTAGANVLTF
D gene: TRBD2; clone size: few; J gene: TRBJ2-5; V gene: TRBV7-9; CDR3 DNA: TGTGCCAGCAGCGAGACTAGCGGGGGTTACTACCAAGAGACCCAGTACTTC; CDR3 protein: CASSETSGGYYQETQYF
D gene: -; clone size: -; J gene: TRBJ2-3; V gene: TRBV14; CDR3 DNA: TGTGCCAGCAGCCAAGAAGCCGTCCTGCAGTATTTT; CDR3 protein: CASSQEAVLQYF